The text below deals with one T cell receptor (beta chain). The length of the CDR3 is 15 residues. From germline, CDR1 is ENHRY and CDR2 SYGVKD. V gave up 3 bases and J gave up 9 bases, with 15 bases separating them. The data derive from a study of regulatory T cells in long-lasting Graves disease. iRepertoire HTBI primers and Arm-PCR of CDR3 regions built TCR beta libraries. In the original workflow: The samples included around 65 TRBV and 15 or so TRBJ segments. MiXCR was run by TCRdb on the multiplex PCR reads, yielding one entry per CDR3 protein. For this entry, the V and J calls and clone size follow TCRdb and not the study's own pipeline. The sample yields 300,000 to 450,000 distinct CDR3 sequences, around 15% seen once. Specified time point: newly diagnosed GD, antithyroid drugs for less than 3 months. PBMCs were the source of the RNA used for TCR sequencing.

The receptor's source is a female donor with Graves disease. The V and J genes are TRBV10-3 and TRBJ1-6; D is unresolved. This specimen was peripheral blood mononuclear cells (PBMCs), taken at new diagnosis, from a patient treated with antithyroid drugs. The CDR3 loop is CAISDGSGLRSPLHF. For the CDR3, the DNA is TGTGCCATCAGTGACGGATCGGGCCTCCGTTCACCCCTCCACTTT.